The 21 T cell receptor beta chains listed next were all sequenced from one sample in a study of OX40 agonist ivuxolimab in advanced cancers. Using immunoSEQ multiplex PCR, the repertoire was profiled, and TCRdb retains in-frame clones only, with some absent. The top ten hold 13% of the sample, which has 50,000 to 65,000 clones, more than 85% seen once. Sample: CD4+ or CD8+ T cells sorted from blood, taken in a trial of the OX40 agonist ivuxolimab. These receptors were collected from an adult with an advanced solid tumor such as melanoma, head and neck, liver or kidney cancer.

V usage is TRBV29-1 and J usage is TRBJ2-7, with TRBD1 matching over 10 bases. Germline V gene data show CDR1 as SQVTM and CDR2 as ANQGSEA. V was clipped by 7 bases and J by 4 bases; unmatched bases: 10. This CDR3 comprises 14 residues. In nucleotides, the CDR3 is TGCAGCGCCACAGGGACAGGGGAAATATACGAGCAGTACTTC. Encoded protein: CSATGTGEIYEQYF.

The rearrangement joins TRBV29-1 to TRBJ2-7; 12 positions agree with TRBD2. Germline lookup yields CDR1 SQVTM and CDR2 ANQGSEA. CDR3 length: 17 residues. The ends lost 0 bases at V and 2 bases at J; junction bases unmatched: 8. CDR3 amino acids: CSVEEPGRTSGTYEQYF. Here the CDR3 DNA reads TGCAGCGTTGAAGAGCCAGGGAGGACTAGCGGGACCTACGAGCAGTACTTC.

The chain has TRBV7-9 and TRBJ1-2, with no clear D. The CDR3 extends over 13 amino acids. Trimming removed 5 bases at V and 5 bases at J, with 12 bases between. CDR1 and CDR2 from the germline V gene are SEHNR and FQNEAQ (reference sequence). CDR3 loop: CASSPLIGYGYTF. CDR3 in DNA: TGTGCCAGCAGCCCTCTAATAGGGTATGGCTACACCTTC.

The chain employs TRBV7-9 and TRBJ2-7; D gene unclear. With 5 bases removed from V and 0 bases from J, the gap between germline ends came to 5 bases. CDR1 SEHNR and CDR2 FQNEAQ come from the germline V gene (reference sequence). The CDR3 has 12 amino acids. CDR3 residues: CASSPYSYEQYF. The CDR3 DNA reads as TGTGCCAGCAGCCCCTACTCCTACGAGCAGTACTTC.

The V and J genes are TRBV5-8 and TRBJ1-5; D may be TRBD1 (6 bases). The CDR3 consists of 15 residues. CDR1 SGHTS and CDR2 YDEGEE come from the germline V gene. The V gene lost 2 bases and the J gene lost 6 bases, with 15 bases spanning the gap. CDR3 protein: CASSFEGDVRQPQHF. In DNA, the CDR3 is TGTGCCAGCAGCTTTGAGGGGGACGTGCGTCAGCCCCAGCATTTT.

V gene TRBV19 combines with J gene TRBJ2-1; D not certain. CDR1 and CDR2 (germline): LNHDA, SQIVND (reference sequence). V shed 4 bases and J shed 2 bases, with 9 bases lying between them. The CDR3 contains 14 residues. Written as DNA, the CDR3 is TGTGCCAGTAGTAGACTCGTTCCCTACAATGAGCAGTTCTTC. It codes for CASSRLVPYNEQFF.

CDR3 sequence: CASSQEVGTDEKLFF. CDR3 coding DNA: TGCGCCAGCAGCCAAGAGGTAGGGACCGATGAAAAACTGTTTTTT. This rearrangement joins TRBV4-1 to TRBJ1-4; D is possibly TRBD1 (5 bases). This CDR3 contains 15 residues. CDR1 and CDR2 (germline): MGHRA, YSYEKL. Trimming removed 0 bases at V and 6 bases at J, with 11 bases between.

V usage is TRBV7-2 and J usage is TRBJ2-1; 10 bases fit TRBD1. Germline trimming cut 3 bases from V and 4 bases from J; bases unmatched to any gene: 0. Germline CDR1 reads SGHTA; CDR2 reads FQGNSA. CDR3 length: 14 amino acids. In DNA, the CDR3 is TGTGCCAGCAGCTTGGGACAGGGGTACAATGAGCAGTTCTTC. Amino acid sequence: CASSLGQGYNEQFF.

This clone was recorded a few times. This chain links TRBV30 with TRBJ1-2, with TRBD1 identical over 8 bases. CDR1 GTSNPN and CDR2 SVGIG come from the germline V gene (reference sequence). The V gene end was trimmed by 0 bases and the J gene end by 8 bases; junction bases not matched to a gene: 2. There are 12 residues in the CDR3. This chain's CDR3 is CAWSVTGDGYTF. CDR3 coding DNA: TGTGCCTGGAGTGTGACAGGGGACGGCTACACCTTC.

This clone was counted a single time. V usage is TRBV20-1 and J usage is TRBJ2-3; D is undetermined. CDR3 length: 11 amino acids. CDR1 is DFQATT and CDR2 is SNEGSKA in the germline V gene (reference sequence). With 5 bases removed from V and 2 bases from J, the gap between germline ends came to 5 bases. The chain's CDR3 is CSAPTTDTQYF. DNA of the CDR3: TGCAGTGCTCCTACCACAGATACGCAGTATTTT.

V usage is TRBV15 and J usage is TRBJ2-2; no firm D call. Germline loops: CDR1 LNHNV, CDR2 YYDKDF (reference sequence). This CDR3 region has 13 residues. With 3 bases removed from V and 8 bases from J, the gap between germline ends came to 10 bases. The CDR3, as DNA: TGTGCCACCAGCAGGGGCTGGCTTGGGGAGCTGTTTTTT. It translates to CATSRGWLGELFF. Based on the CDR3 plus reference TRBV15 and TRBJ2-2, the full variable domain is DAMVIQNPRYQVTQFGKPVTLSCSQTLNHNVMYWYQQKSSQAPKLLFHYYDKDFNNEADTPDNFQSRRPNTSFCFLDIRSPGLGDTAMYLCATSRGWLGELFFGEGSRLTVL.

The rearrangement joins TRBV7-9 to TRBJ1-1; no definite D call. Germline loops: CDR1 SEHNR, CDR2 FQNEAQ (reference sequence). Trimming stripped 2 bases from V and 7 bases from J, with 11 bases between. The CDR3 runs 13 residues. CDR3 region: CASSLYGADEAFF. Written as DNA, the CDR3 is TGTGCCAGCAGCTTATACGGTGCAGATGAAGCTTTCTTT.

DNA for the CDR3: TGTGCCAGCAGCCGATGGACAGACTCTGGAAACACCATATATTTT. Protein sequence: CASSRWTDSGNTIYF. V is TRBV11-2 and J is TRBJ1-3, with D possibly being TRBD1 (6 bases). CDR1 SGHAT and CDR2 FQNNGV come from the germline V gene. The CDR3 has 15 residues. The V end lost 5 bases, the J end lost 0 bases, and 11 bases lay between the germline ends.

The rearrangement joins TRBV5-1 to TRBJ2-7; 8 bases map to TRBD1. The CDR3 contains 16 residues. From germline, CDR1 is SGHRS and CDR2 YFSETQ. V trimming: 3 bases; J trimming: 4 bases; junction bases outside the gene matches: 12. The CDR3 loop is CASSYDPGQGFYEQYF. The CDR3 DNA reads as TGCGCCAGCAGCTACGACCCTGGACAGGGATTTTACGAGCAGTACTTC.

V is TRBV21-1 and J is TRBJ1-5. TRBV21-1 corresponds to a pseudogene. This CDR3 contains 15 residues. The CDR3 DNA is TGTGCCAGCAGCAAACGGGGAAGAAGCAATCAGCCCCAGCATTTT. Protein product: CASSKRGRSNQPQHF.

V and J are TRBV14 and TRBJ2-3, with 11 bases matching TRBD2. The germline V gene encodes CDR1 SGHDN and CDR2 FVKESK. The CDR3 spans 18 residues. The V gene end was trimmed by 0 bases and the J gene end by 5 bases; junction bases not matched to a gene: 10. In DNA, the CDR3 is TGTGCCAGCAGCCAAGATCTGGTAGCGGGAGGGCCGAAAGATACGCAGTATTTT. Translation gives CASSQDLVAGGPKDTQYF.

This chain joins TRBV11-2 and TRBJ2-3; D remains unclear. CDR1 and CDR2 from the germline V gene are SGHAT and FQNNGV. Trimming removed 5 bases at V and 5 bases at J, with 8 bases between. The CDR3 length is 12 residues. The CDR3 reads CASSRRQDTQYF. The DNA for the CDR3 is TGTGCCAGCAGCCGCAGACAAGATACGCAGTATTTT. Drawing the rest from reference TRBV11-2 and TRBJ2-3, the complete variable domain is EAGVAQSPRYKIIEKRQSVAFWCNPISGHATLYWYQQILGQGPKLLIQFQNNGVVDDSQLPKDRFSAERLKGVDSTLKIQPAKLEDSAVYLCASSRRQDTQYFGPGTRLTVL.

Concerning this clone: A junction end diverges from the germline sequence, so it may reflect a read error. This chain links TRBV7-9 with TRBJ2-3; D possibly corresponds to TRBD2 (5 bases). The CDR3 is 13 amino acids. Germline V CDR1 and CDR2: SEHNR, FQNEAQ (reference sequence). In nucleotides, the CDR3 is TGTGCCAGCAGCTTAAGTGGGTCATGGTTAGCGCATTTT. Encoded protein: CASSLSGSWLAHF.

V usage is TRBV4-1 and J usage is TRBJ1-2; TRBD1 might be the D (6 bases). The germline gives CDR1 MGHRA, CDR2 YSYEKL. V gave up 0 bases and J gave up 6 bases, with 17 bases separating them. The CDR3 covers 16 residues. Written as DNA, the CDR3 is TGCGCCAGCAGCCAAGATATTACAGGGATAGTTGATGGCTACACCTTC. As protein: CASSQDITGIVDGYTF.

The V gene is TRBV19, the J gene TRBJ1-1, with D maybe TRBD1 (5 bases). V was trimmed by 5 bases and J by 4 bases, leaving 23 bases between them. The germline CDR1 and CDR2 sequences are LNHDA and SQIVND (reference sequence). The CDR3 extends over 17 amino acids. The CDR3 loop reads CASSPLPGRREGTEAFF. The DNA for the CDR3 is TGTGCCAGTAGTCCCCTCCCCGGACGCAGGGAGGGCACTGAAGCTTTCTTT.

This clone was counted once. The V call is TRBV7-9, the J call TRBJ2-5; tentatively, D is TRBD1 (6 bases). With 5 bases removed from V and 4 bases from J, the gap between germline ends came to 20 bases. Germline values: CDR1 SEHNR, CDR2 FQNEAQ (reference sequence). The CDR3 consists of 16 residues. The CDR3 loop reads CASSQTLEGVLETQYF. The DNA for the CDR3 is TGTGCCAGCAGCCAGACGCTAGAGGGGGTCTTAGAGACCCAGTACTTC.